This T cell receptor (beta chain) was recorded in a study of blood T cell repertoires in COVID-19. Whole-study context: PBMCs, B-cell-depleted T cells, or T cells provided the cDNA or gDNA that made up the material.

V was cut by 6 bases and J by 6 bases, with 21 bases left in between. This CDR3 contains 16 residues. Germline V gene sequence: CDR1 MNHEY, CDR2 SVGEGT. This table comes from immunoSEQ multiplex PCR, and its TCRdb copy is limited to in-frame clones, with some not included. Of 150,000 or so clones in the sample, roughly 86% are singletons; the top ten hold 9.5% to 12%. This TCR was sampled from a woman in her 70s with COVID-19, enrolled during active disease. The rearrangement joins TRBV6-2 or TRBV6-3 to TRBJ1-5, with TRBD1 as a possible D gene (6 bases). The sequencing sample was made of peripheral blood. CDR3 DNA: TGTGCCAGCAGCCGTTCAGGACAGAGAGGGAGTCAGCCCCAGCATTTT. This translates into CASSRSGQRGSQPQHF.